The present T cell receptor (beta chain) was sequenced within a study of blood T cell repertoires in COVID-19. Overall study context: The United States, Italy and Spain provided the acute and convalescent COVID-19 samples.

Trimming took 2 bases from V and 2 from J, leaving 15 bases between them. Germline V gene data show CDR1 as SGHNT and CDR2 as YYREEE (reference sequence). The CDR3 spans 16 residues. Authors' processing steps: Estimation of nucleated cell counts was performed using reference gene primer amplification. Using immunoSEQ multiplex PCR, the repertoire was profiled, and TCRdb retains in-frame clones only, with some absent. The V and J calls and the clone size are those of that table, but D and trimming were determined from the DNA. The data show hundreds of thousands of clones, roughly 90% seen once. This clone was found once.

The genes are TRBV5-4 and TRBJ2-3; no firm D call. The receptor was isolated from a woman in her twenties or thirties with active or convalescent COVID-19. The sequenced material came from peripheral blood. The CDR3 loop is CASSFGFRDSTDTQYF. For the CDR3, the DNA is TGTGCCAGCAGCTTCGGGTTCAGAGATTCCACAGATACGCAGTATTTT.